This TCR beta chain appears in the sequencing data of a study of glioma-infiltrating T cells. General study results and limits: CDR3 overlap between tissue and blood was very small. Gliomas, especially low-grade, showed above-expected tissue-blood divergence; non-neoplastic patients showed below.

TCR alpha and beta CDR3 regions were amplified from RNA using iRepertoire nested multiplex PCR. Input was roughly 100-450 ng of tissue mRNA or PBMC total RNA. TCRdb redid the calling of the multiplex PCR reads with MiXCR, one entry per CDR3 protein. The table has under 130,000 distinct CDR3 sequences, 25% to 30% seen once; the top ten hold roughly 45%. The CDR3 length is 18 residues. With 5 bases clipped from V and 0 bases from J, the junction kept 14 bases outside the gene matches. Germline V gene lookup returns CDR1 SEHNR and CDR2 FQNEAQ (reference sequence). On this clonotype: The target antigen is unknown.

The origin of this receptor is a human donor with low-grade glioma or glioblastoma, undergoing nonglioma brain surgery, or in good health (not recorded which). Sequences were obtained from glioma tissue, nonneoplastic brain tissue, or PBMCs (not recorded which). The chain couples TRBV7-9 to TRBJ2-3; 7 bases are shared with TRBD1. The CDR3 sequence: CASSETRDSHTSTDTQYF. Here the CDR3 DNA reads TGTGCCAGCAGCGAAACTAGGGACAGCCATACCAGCACAGATACGCAGTATTTT.